This is a list of T cell receptor beta chains from one sample in a study of blood T cell repertoires in COVID-19. Only in-frame clones appear in the TCRdb table, and some are missing; sequencing was by immunoSEQ multiplex PCR. This sample has fewer than 350,000 clones, with approximately 86% found just once. The sequencing sample was made of peripheral blood. The receptors shown here come from a man between 18 and 29 years old with active or convalescent COVID-19. The CDR3 runs from the conserved cysteine through the conserved F or W. Each record gives: D gene, J gene, V gene, clone size, CDR3 protein, CDR3 DNA. D genes are given only for firm matches. Part of the rows lack a size; the others show once, few, many or a class for expanded clones.

TRBD1	TRBJ1-1	TRBV5-6	NA	CASSLGTGTGERAFF	TGTGCCAGCAGCTTGGGAACCGGGACAGGGGAGCGAGCTTTCTTT
NA	TRBJ1-2	TRBV7-3	NA	CASGRAGRSNYGYTF	TGTGCCAGCGGTAGGGCGGGCAGGTCTAACTATGGCTACACCTTC
NA	TRBJ2-5	TRBV19	NA	CASSEGLQETQYF	TGTGCCAGTAGCGAGGGACTTCAAGAGACCCAGTACTTC
NA	TRBJ1-6	TRBV27	NA	CASSRGGYSPLHF	TGTGCCAGCAGTCGCGGGGGTTATTCACCCCTCCACTTT
NA	TRBJ2-1	TRBV6-4	NA	CASSPRSPYNEQFF	TGTGCCAGCAGTCCGCGGAGTCCCTACAATGAGCAGTTCTTC
NA	TRBJ2-1	TRBV9	NA	CASSVGRVYNEQFF	TGTGCCAGCAGCGTAGGTCGGGTCTACAATGAGCAGTTCTTC
NA	TRBJ1-2	TRBV4-2	NA	CASSQGQEGFYGYTF	TGTGCCAGCAGCCAAGGACAGGAAGGTTTCTATGGCTACACCTTC
NA	TRBJ1-4	TRBV2	NA	CASSRQLPSEDNEKLFF	TGTGCCAGCAGTCGCCAGCTACCATCTGAGGATAATGAAAAACTGTTTTTT
TRBD1	TRBJ2-2	TRBV18	NA	CASSPRQGPTGELFF	TGTGCCAGCTCACCAAGACAGGGGCCCACCGGGGAGCTGTTTTTT
NA	TRBJ2-7	TRBV2	many	CASKVEDHTSYEQYF	TGTGCCAGCAAAGTGGAGGACCACACCTCCTACGAGCAGTACTTC
TRBD1	TRBJ1-1	TRBV19	NA	CASSNRGRETEAFF	TGTGCCAGTAGTAACAGGGGGCGGGAGACTGAAGCTTTCTTT
TRBD1	TRBJ1-2	TRBV3-1/TRBV3-2	NA	CASSQVGRGDGYTF	TGTGCCAGCAGCCAAGTAGGCAGGGGGGATGGCTACACCTTC
NA	TRBJ1-3	TRBV6-2/TRBV6-3	NA	CASSYLSGNTIYF	TGTGCCAGCAGCTATTTATCCGGAAACACCATATATTTT
NA	TRBJ1-2	TRBV6-5	NA	CASRRTVTGGYTF	TGTGCCAGCAGACGGACAGTTACGGGAGGCTACACCTTC
NA	TRBJ2-7	TRBV6-1	few	CASSEGARYEQYF	TGTGCCAGCAGTGAGGGAGCGAGGTACGAGCAGTACTTC